The 25 T cell receptor beta chains in this list originate from one sample, sequenced in a study of T cells after yellow fever vaccination. One entry per CDR3 protein results from TCRdb running MiXCR on the 5' RACE reads. Seen here are 500,000 to 650,000 distinct CDR3 sequences, about a sixth observed once, and the top ten hold 17%. The sequenced sample was PBMCs, obtained 5 days after the first yellow fever vaccination. The receptors here all came from a man aged 18 to 30 who received the YFV17D yellow fever vaccine.

The chain carries TRBV29-1 and TRBJ1-5; D unresolved. V dropped 4 bases and J dropped 5 bases, with 9 bases sitting between them. Germline V gene data show CDR1 as SQVTM and CDR2 as ANQGSEA. CDR3 length equals 12 residues. The CDR3 region is CSVGVGDQPQHF. CDR3 in DNA: TGCAGCGTTGGGGTGGGAGATCAGCCCCAGCATTTT.

V and J are TRBV29-1 and TRBJ1-1; possibly TRBD1 for D (6 bases). With 5 bases removed from V and 3 bases from J, the gap between germline ends came to 10 bases. This CDR3 contains 12 residues. Per germline, CDR1 SQVTM and CDR2 ANQGSEA. CDR3 bases: TGCAGCGTTTGGACAGCTCACACTGAAGCTTTCTTT. Its protein product is CSVWTAHTEAFF. The entire variable domain, with the rest obtained from reference TRBV29-1 and TRBJ1-1, is as follows: SAVISQKPSRDICQRGTSLTIQCQVDSQVTMMFWYRQQPGQSLTLIATANQGSEATYESGFVIDKFPISRPNLTFSTLTVSNMSPEDSSIYLCSVWTAHTEAFFGQGTRLTVV.

This clonotype was seen only a few times. J is TRBJ2-1 and V is TRBV3-1; 10 nucleotides agree with TRBD2. V shed 0 bases and J 9 bases; nucleotides not matched to a gene: 11. The V gene's germline CDR1 is LGHDT and CDR2 YNNKEL (reference sequence). This CDR3 comprises 17 residues. CDR3: CASSQDRRASGGSEQFF. Here the CDR3 DNA reads TGTGCCAGCAGCCAAGATCGAAGGGCTAGCGGGGGCAGTGAGCAGTTCTTC.

This chain joins TRBV7-2 and TRBJ2-7; D may be TRBD2 (5 bases). V was shortened by 3 bases and J by 6 bases, with 12 bases between the two germline ends. The germline gives CDR1 SGHTA, CDR2 FQGNSA. There are 13 residues in the CDR3. CDR3 amino acids: CASSFSGMVEQYF. The CDR3 nucleotides are TGTGCCAGCAGCTTTTCCGGGATGGTCGAGCAGTACTTC.

This clonotype was seen ten or more times. An end of the junction does not agree with germline; a read error may underlie this. CDR3 in amino acids: CASSLVGSEAFF. CDR3 nucleotides: TGTGCCAGCAGTTTAGTGGGGTCTGAAGCTTTCTTT. J is TRBJ1-1 and V is TRBV7-9, with no clear D. CDR3 length equals 12 residues. Germline V gene data show CDR1 as SEHNR and CDR2 as FQNEAQ (reference sequence).

This chain connects TRBV15 to TRBJ1-2, with a weak D call TRBD1 (6 bases). Germline V gene lookup returns CDR1 LNHNV and CDR2 YYDKDF (reference sequence). Trimming took off 4 bases at V and 2 bases at J, with 14 bases between the two ends. CDR3 size: 15 residues. CDR3 in amino acids: CATSTRDIYNYGYTF. CDR3 coding DNA: TGTGCCACCAGCACACGGGACATCTACAACTATGGCTACACCTTC.

Concerning this clonotype: The conserved closing phenylalanine or tryptophan is absent in this CDR3, likely reflecting a read error. DNA of the CDR3: TGTGCCAGCAGTCCCCCCCTGGGACTAGTGAGGGTCCAGTACCTC. This encodes CASSPPLGLVRVQYL. This rearrangement joins TRBV7-8 to TRBJ2-5; the match to TRBD2 covers 8 bases. The germline V gene encodes CDR1 SGHVS and CDR2 FQNEAQ. V lost 6 bases and J lost 10; bases outside the gene matches: 16. This CDR3 spans 15 amino acids.

This clonotype occurred a few times. The V call is TRBV7-9, the J call TRBJ2-3, with D maybe TRBD2 (6 bases). Trimming shortened V by 4 bases and J by 8 bases, and 10 bases separated the two germline ends. CDR3 size: 12 residues. Per the germline V gene, CDR1 is SEHNR and CDR2 is FQNEAQ (reference sequence). As DNA, the CDR3 is TGTGCCAGCAGCTCACTAGCACTTACGCAGTATTTT. Amino acid sequence: CASSSLALTQYF.

A few counts support this clonotype. This chain uses TRBV9 with TRBJ2-3; TRBD2 is a possible D gene (6 bases). The CDR3 has 12 amino acids. Germline V gene data show CDR1 as SGDLS and CDR2 as YYNGEE. V was cut by 4 bases and J by 14 bases, with 17 bases left in between. CDR3 in DNA: TGTGCCAGCAGCACCTTTGGGGGGAGGCTGTATTTT. Its translation is CASSTFGGRLYF.

The chain couples TRBV6-2 or TRBV6-3 to TRBJ2-7; 8 bases map to TRBD1. Germline V lookup: CDR1 MNHEY, CDR2 SVGEGT. Trimming cost V 2 bases and J 5 bases; bases outside gene matches: 11. The CDR3 runs 16 residues. In DNA form, the CDR3 reads TGTGCCAGCAGTTACGTAACAGGGGGGATGGCCGACGAGCAGTACTTC. Its translation: CASSYVTGGMADEQYF.

This clonotype was picked up a small number of times. The chain joins TRBV7-8 to TRBJ1-1; 8 nucleotides match TRBD1. The CDR3 length is 15 residues. The V segment lost 3 bases and the J segment 1 base; nucleotides outside the gene matches: 4. CDR1 and CDR2 from the germline V gene are SGHVS and FQNEAQ. CDR3 nucleotides: TGTGCCAGCAGCTTCCCCGGGACAGGGAACACTGAAGCTTTCTTT. Amino acid sequence: CASSFPGTGNTEAFF.

This clonotype was recorded a few times. V and J are TRBV6-1 and TRBJ2-6; D is unresolved. Germline lookup yields CDR1 MNHNS and CDR2 SASEGT. Trimming left V 8 bases short and J 1 base short, with 18 bases between. The CDR3 is 17 residues long. The CDR3 protein is CASGPVELTSGANVLTF. CDR3 bases: TGTGCCAGCGGACCCGTTGAATTGACATCTGGGGCCAACGTCCTGACTTTC.

J is TRBJ1-2 and V is TRBV6-5, with D perhaps TRBD1 (5 bases). With 4 bases removed from V and 2 bases from J, the gap between germline ends came to 14 bases. Germline V gene lookup returns CDR1 MNHEY and CDR2 SVGAGI. The CDR3 spans 15 residues. CDR3 nucleotide sequence: TGTGCCAGCAGTTCTTCCCCAGGGACGAACTATGGCTACACCTTC. Protein: CASSSSPGTNYGYTF.

This clonotype showed up many times. The junction does not match germline at one end; this may be a read error. The V gene is TRBV27, the J gene TRBJ1-3, with unresolved D. CDR1 is MNHEY and CDR2 is SMNVEV in the germline V gene (reference sequence). There are 13 residues in the CDR3. The CDR3 is CASSLSFGNTIYF. The DNA for the CDR3 is TGTGCCAGCAGTCTATCATTTGGAAACACCATATATTTT.

The J gene is TRBJ2-2, the V gene TRBV13; D unresolved. Trimming took 4 bases from V and 6 from J, leaving 9 bases between them. The germline V gene has CDR1 PRHDT and CDR2 FYEKMQ (reference sequence). This CDR3 comprises 13 residues. The CDR3 loop is CASSSGFAGELFF. The CDR3 DNA reads TGTGCCAGCAGCTCCGGGTTCGCCGGGGAGCTGTTTTTT.

This clonotype was observed a few times. The V call is TRBV6-1, the J call TRBJ2-1; 9 nucleotides line up with TRBD1. This CDR3 is built from 15 residues. Looked up from germline, CDR1 is MNHNS and CDR2 is SASEGT. The V segment lost 6 bases and the J segment 8 bases; nucleotides outside the gene matches: 11. CDR3 nucleotide sequence: TGTGCCAGCAGCCCGGTCCGGGGACAGGGTGATGAGCAGTTCTTC. The encoded protein is CASSPVRGQGDEQFF.

This clonotype was recorded a few times. The rearrangement joins TRBV20-1 to TRBJ1-2; TRBD1 matches 12 bases. The CDR3 has 16 amino acids. J gave up 3 bases and V 2 bases, and 7 bases lay outside the gene matches. CDR1 is DFQATT and CDR2 is SNEGSKA in the germline V gene (reference sequence). The CDR3 nucleotides read TGCAGTGCTAGACTCGGGACAGGGGGCGATGACTATGGCTACACCTTC. It encodes CSARLGTGGDDYGYTF.

The V call is TRBV20-1, the J call TRBJ1-2; D is ambiguous. The CDR3 contains 9 residues. CDR1 is DFQATT, CDR2 SNEGSKA, per germline (reference sequence). Trimming removed 6 bases from V and 8 bases from J, with 7 bases in between. The CDR3 nucleotides read TGCAGTGCCGGGCCAGGCTACACCTTC. The encoded protein is CSAGPGYTF.

This clonotype occurred a few times. This chain links TRBV4-1 with TRBJ2-7; 10 bases map to TRBD1. The V gene end was trimmed by 3 bases and the J gene end by 6 bases; junction bases not matched to a gene: 11. The CDR3 is made up of 16 amino acids. Germline loops: CDR1 MGHRA, CDR2 YSYEKL. The CDR3 nucleotides are TGCGCCAGCAGCCAGGCGGACCGGGACAGGGGCTCCGAGCAGTACTTC. It specifies CASSQADRDRGSEQYF.

This chain links TRBV6-2 or TRBV6-3 with TRBJ2-5; 13 bases map to TRBD2. This CDR3 is 17 amino acids long. J gave up 5 bases and V 0 bases, and 6 bases lay outside the gene matches. Germline V CDR1 and CDR2: MNHEY, SVGEGT. CDR3 bases: TGTGCCAGCAGTTACTCCCCGACTAGCGGGGGGTGGGAGACCCAGTACTTC. Its translation is CASSYSPTSGGWETQYF.

V usage is TRBV7-9 and J usage is TRBJ1-4; D gene unclear. Germline CDR1 reads SEHNR; CDR2 reads FQNEAQ (reference sequence). The CDR3 contains 14 residues. Between the trimmed V and J ends, which lost 4 bases and 3 bases, there was a span of 9 bases. The chain's CDR3 is CASSSWLPNEKLFF. DNA of the CDR3: TGTGCCAGCAGCTCATGGTTACCTAATGAAAAACTGTTTTTT.

The table lists this clonotype with a few counts. This sequence joins TRBV7-2 and TRBJ1-2; 7 nucleotides line up with TRBD1. The junction had 4 bases not matched to a gene; V was cut back by 3 bases and J by 6 bases. The CDR3 runs to 13 residues. Germline CDR1 is SGHTA and CDR2 is FQGNSA. The CDR3 loop reads CASSFRGSDGYTF. CDR3 coding DNA: TGTGCCAGCAGCTTCAGGGGGTCTGATGGCTACACCTTC. Together with reference TRBV7-2 and TRBJ1-2, the CDR3 gives the full variable domain: GAGVSQSPSNKVTEKGKDVELRCDPISGHTALYWYRQSLGQGLEFLIYFQGNSAPDKSGLPSDRFSAERTGGSVSTLTIQRTQQEDSAVYLCASSFRGSDGYTFGSGTRLTVV.

In this sample, this clonotype turned up a few times. DNA of the CDR3: TGTGCCAGCAACGAAGGCGGAGCAAACTATGGCTACACCTTC. Its protein is CASNEGGANYGYTF. The rearrangement uses TRBV25-1 and TRBJ1-2; no clear D. Trimming removed 7 bases at V and 2 bases at J, with 14 bases between. This CDR3 is built from 14 residues. Germline loops: CDR1 MGHDK, CDR2 SYGVNS.

This clonotype was picked up many times. This rearrangement joins TRBV7-9 to TRBJ1-1; 7 nucleotides line up with TRBD1. Germline loops: CDR1 SEHNR, CDR2 FQNEAQ (reference sequence). The CDR3 has 14 residues. J gave up 1 base and V 5 bases, and 4 bases lay outside the gene matches. The DNA of the CDR3 is TGTGCCAGCAGCCCAACAGGGGAGAACACTGAAGCTTTCTTT. The encoded protein is CASSPTGENTEAFF.

Only a few counts were recorded for this clonotype. The V call is TRBV30, the J call TRBJ2-3, with 8 bases matching TRBD1. V lost 5 bases and J lost 5; bases outside the gene matches: 3. The CDR3 length is 12 residues. CDR1 and CDR2 (germline): GTSNPN, SVGIG (reference sequence). CDR3 sequence: CAWGQGVDTQYF. The CDR3 nucleotides read TGTGCCTGGGGACAGGGTGTAGATACGCAGTATTTT.